This T cell receptor beta chain was sequenced in a study of blood T cell repertoires in COVID-19. Some clones are missing from TCRdb's copy, which holds only in-frame ones; the method was immunoSEQ multiplex PCR. The sample carries about 73,000 clones, roughly 80% recorded once. The material sequenced was peripheral blood. The clonotype comes from a man in his 70s with COVID-19, enrolled during active disease.

The CDR3, as DNA: TGTGCCAGCAGCCCACCGGGACAGGGGGTTGTCGGTGGCTACACCTTC. Residues: CASSPPGQGVVGGYTF. The rearrangement links TRBV28 to TRBJ1-2, with 11 bases fitting TRBD1. Germline trimming cut 6 bases from V and 7 bases from J; bases unmatched to any gene: 13. The CDR3 is 16 amino acids. Germline V gene lookup returns CDR1 MDHEN and CDR2 SYDVKM.